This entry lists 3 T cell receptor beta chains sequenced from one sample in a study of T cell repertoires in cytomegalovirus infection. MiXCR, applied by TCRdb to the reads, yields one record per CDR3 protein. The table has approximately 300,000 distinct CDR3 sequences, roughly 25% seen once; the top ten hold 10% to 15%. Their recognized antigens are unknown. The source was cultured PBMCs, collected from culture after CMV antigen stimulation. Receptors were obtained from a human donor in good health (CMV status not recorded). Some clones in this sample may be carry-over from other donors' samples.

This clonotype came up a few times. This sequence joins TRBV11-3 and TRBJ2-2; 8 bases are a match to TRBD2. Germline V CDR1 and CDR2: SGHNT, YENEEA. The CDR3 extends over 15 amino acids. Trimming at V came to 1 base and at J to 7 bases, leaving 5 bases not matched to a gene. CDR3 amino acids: CASSLAGGPSGELFF. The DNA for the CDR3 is TGTGCCAGCAGCTTAGCGGGAGGGCCCAGCGGGGAGCTGTTTTTT.

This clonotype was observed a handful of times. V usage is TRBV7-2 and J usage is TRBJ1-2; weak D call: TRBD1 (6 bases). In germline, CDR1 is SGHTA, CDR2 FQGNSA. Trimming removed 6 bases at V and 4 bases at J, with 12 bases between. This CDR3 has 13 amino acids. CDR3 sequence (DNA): TGTGCCAGCAGAGAATCAGGGGTCTATGGCTACACCTTC. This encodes CASRESGVYGYTF.

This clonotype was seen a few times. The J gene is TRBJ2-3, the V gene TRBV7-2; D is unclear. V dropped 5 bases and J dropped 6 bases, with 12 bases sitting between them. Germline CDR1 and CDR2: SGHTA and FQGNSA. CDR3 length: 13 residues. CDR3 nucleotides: TGTGCCAGCAGCCCCATTGTCCAGGATACGCAGTATTTT. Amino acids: CASSPIVQDTQYF.